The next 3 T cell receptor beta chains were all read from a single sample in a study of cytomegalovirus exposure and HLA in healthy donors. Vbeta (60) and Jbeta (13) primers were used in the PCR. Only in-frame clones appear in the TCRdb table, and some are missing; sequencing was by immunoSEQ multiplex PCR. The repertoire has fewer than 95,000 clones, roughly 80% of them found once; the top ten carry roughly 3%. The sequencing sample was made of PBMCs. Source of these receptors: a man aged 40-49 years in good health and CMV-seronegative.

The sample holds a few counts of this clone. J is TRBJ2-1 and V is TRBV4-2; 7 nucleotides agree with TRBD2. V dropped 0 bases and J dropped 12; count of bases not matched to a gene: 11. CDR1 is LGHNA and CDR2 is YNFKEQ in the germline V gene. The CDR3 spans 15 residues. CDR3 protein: CASSQDPTSVLGQFF. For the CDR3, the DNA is TGTGCCAGCAGCCAAGATCCAACTAGCGTTTTGGGGCAGTTCTTC.

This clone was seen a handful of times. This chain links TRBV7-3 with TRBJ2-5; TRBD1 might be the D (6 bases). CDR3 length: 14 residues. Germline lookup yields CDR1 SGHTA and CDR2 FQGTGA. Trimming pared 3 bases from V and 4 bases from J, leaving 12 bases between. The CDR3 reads CASSFERGRETQYF. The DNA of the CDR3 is TGTGCCAGCAGCTTTGAAAGGGGGAGAGAGACCCAGTACTTC.

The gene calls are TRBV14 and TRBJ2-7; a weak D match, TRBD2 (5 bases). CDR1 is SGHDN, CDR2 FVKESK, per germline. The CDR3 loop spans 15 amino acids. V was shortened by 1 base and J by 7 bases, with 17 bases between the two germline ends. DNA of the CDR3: TGTGCCAGCAGCCAAGTAATAAGTGTCCGGGGAGAGCAGTACTTC. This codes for CASSQVISVRGEQYF. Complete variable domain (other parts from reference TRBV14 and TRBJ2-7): EAGVTQFPSHSVIEKGQTVTLRCDPISGHDNLYWYRRVMGKEIKFLLHFVKESKQDESGMPNNRFLAERTGGTYSTLKVQPAELEDSGVYFCASSQVISVRGEQYFGPGTRLTVT.